One T cell receptor beta chain is described in this entry. The data were obtained in a study of blood T cell repertoires in COVID-19. In the source study's methods: It was from reference gene primer amplification that nucleated cell counts were estimated. Some clones are missing from TCRdb's copy, which holds only in-frame ones; the method was immunoSEQ multiplex PCR. The D gene and trimming were derived from the DNA, and the V and J assignments and clone size from that table. Seen here are about 75,000 clones, almost 90% observed once, and the top ten hold 2.5%. Germline V gene data show CDR1 as WNHNN and CDR2 as SYGVQD (reference sequence). The length of the CDR3 is 15 residues. J gave up 5 bases and V 2 bases, and 3 bases lay outside the gene matches.

Specimen: peripheral blood. The chain couples TRBV10-1 to TRBJ2-3; 11 nucleotides line up with TRBD2. This clonotype was sampled from a human donor in a cohort sampled during active COVID-19. The DNA of the CDR3 is TGCGCCAGCAGTGAGATAGCGGGGGGGCTAGATACGCAGTATTTT. Protein: CASSEIAGGLDTQYF.